This T cell receptor beta chain was retrieved from a study of T-cell reconstitution after alpha-beta-depleted transplantation in children (dated by TCRdb to between 2015 and 2016). At the level of the whole study: Using TCR repertoire profiling, the study followed T-cell immune reconstitution in a quantitative way in children after TCRalphabeta/CD19-depleted allogeneic hematopoietic cell transplantation. Study-wide findings and limitations: Over the following months the frequencies of hyperexpanded clones went down, and after one year T-cell counts and TCRbeta diversity were mostly credited to newly produced T cells. The high TCRbeta diversity at day 60 in some patients was ascribed to recipient T cells and intrathymic progenitors that had survived conditioning. About two months after transplant, the apparently early recovery of alphabetaT-cell counts reportedly depended on just several hundred clones that had expanded rapidly and came from non-depleted graft cells.

Libraries were constructed by PCR. Instrument on record: Illumina HiSeq 2500. Molecular barcoding was employed in the preparation of TCR libraries, with unique molecular identifiers being used to normalize TCRbeta repertoire quantification. Through fastp at Q25 and MiXCR, TCRdb rebuilt clones from the public reads, retaining in-frame beta chains. Rows merge per CDR3 protein into single entries with the most common DNA and genes. In this sample the table shows about 610,000 distinct CDR3 sequences, over 20% of which occur a single time. Together, the top ten hold around a third of the sample. The intended sense of this specimen's treatment or condition label: allogeneic hematopoietic cell transplantation with graft depleted of TCRalphabeta T cells and CD19 B cells. The children who served as transplant recipients had been given grafts of TCRalphabeta/CD19-depleted allogeneic hematopoietic cells. Note on this clonotype: The antigen it recognizes is unknown. No much larger clonotype is one base removed from it; base qualities were not supplied.

The CDR3 has 13 amino acids, counting the end cysteine and phenylalanine. The only DNA kept is the CDR3, 39 bases in frame from the first base. The CDR1 and CDR2 encoded by the germline V gene are MGHDK and SYGVNS. V is pared back by 7 bases and J by 5 bases, with 14 bases lying between the germline termini. This receptor chain uses TRBV25-1 and TRBJ1-2, with TRBD1 tentatively as D gene (5 bases match). Sequencing used PBMCs, obtained before TCRalphabeta/CD19-depleted stem cell transplant. The sequence derives from a boy in the first two years of life with Wiskott-Aldrich syndrome, due to receive a stem cell transplant. The CDR3 protein sequence reads: CASMGREAYGYTF. The sequence in DNA is TGTGCCAGCATGGGCAGGGAAGCGTATGGCTACACCTTC.